These T cell receptor beta chains were read from a single sample in a study of T-cell memory formation after mild COVID-19. TCRdb re-analysed the 5' RACE reads in MiXCR, keeping a single row per CDR3 protein. The sample shows around 190,000 distinct CDR3 sequences, about a fifth of them seen only once. Sequenced input: PBMCs or a T cell subset sorted from them (not recorded which). These receptors all stem from a man aged 18 to 30 who had mild COVID-19 (a few samples of this study predate the infection). Cell type and time point are not known. Both conserved end residues are trimmed from each CDR3. The D gene is left open where the match is weak.

V gene	J gene	D gene	CDR3 protein
TRBV5-4	TRBJ2-3	NA	ASSLGTTKAGDTQY
TRBV20-1	TRBJ2-5	TRBD2	SARAPPSGGEETQY
TRBV29-1	TRBJ2-1	TRBD2	SVAGAGVFEQF
TRBV4-2	TRBJ2-1	NA	ASSQEALSSYNEQF
TRBV6-2/TRBV6-3	TRBJ2-1	TRBD2	ASGRLAEGVQF
TRBV4-2	TRBJ2-2	NA	ASSRRDTGPGELF
TRBV5-5	TRBJ2-3	NA	ASTRDTGFDTDTQY
TRBV7-9	TRBJ1-2	NA	ASGLGYT
TRBV5-6	TRBJ1-4	NA	ASSSGHRVGEKLF
TRBV6-5	TRBJ1-2	TRBD1	ASTWTTGGGYT
TRBV5-4	TRBJ2-2	TRBD2	AGLEVNTGELF
TRBV7-9	TRBJ2-5	NA	ASSKAMGGQETQY
TRBV25-1	TRBJ1-1	NA	ASLRQEQAF
TRBV11-2	TRBJ2-5	NA	ASSNDREGTQY
TRBV6-5	TRBJ2-6	TRBD1	ASSSNSGQGFSGANVLT
TRBV10-1	TRBJ2-5	NA	ASSESRPRETQY
TRBV18	TRBJ1-4	TRBD1	ASSPGQGGGLF
TRBV24-1	TRBJ2-2	NA	ATTGAGSGTGELF
TRBV5-6	TRBJ2-2	NA	ASSFDRSSNTGELF
TRBV7-9	TRBJ2-2	TRBD1	ASSSWTGSNTGELF
TRBV9	TRBJ2-1	NA	ASSVEGEQF
TRBV9	TRBJ1-2	NA	ASSVDRNYGYT
TRBV7-2	TRBJ2-3	NA	ASSLGQTPHTQY
TRBV11-3	TRBJ2-3	NA	ASSLDSGYTQY
TRBV5-6	TRBJ1-4	NA	ASSSHGVAEKLF
TRBV12-3/TRBV12-4	TRBJ1-1	NA	ASSLEGVGDTEAF
TRBV29-1	TRBJ2-2	TRBD2	SVQGLAGGSGELF
TRBV5-1	TRBJ2-3	NA	ASTLSGGTDTQY